This TCR beta chain was recovered during a study of shared clonotypes between healthy human individuals. Clones were sequenced by immunoSEQ multiplex PCR, and TCRdb holds only the in-frame ones, with some missing. The repertoire consists of hundreds of thousands of clones, with around 67% occurring once and the leading ten covering over 1.5%. V was shortened by 5 bases and J by 0 bases, with 11 bases between the two germline ends. Germline V CDR1 and CDR2: SGHDN, FVKESK. This CDR3 contains 14 residues. The gene calls are TRBV14 and TRBJ2-7; D call uncertain. This clonotype was sampled from a woman between 25 and 40 years old in good health. The sample consisted of memory CD4+ T cells sorted from blood. The sample's subset: CD45RA-negative fraction. The CDR3 spells CASSTPRSSYEQYF. In DNA form, the CDR3 reads TGTGCCAGCAGCACCCCCCGGAGCTCCTACGAGCAGTACTTC.